This T cell receptor (beta chain) was identified in a study of response to subunit inactivated influenza vaccine. MiXCR was run by TCRdb on the RT-PCR reads, yielding one entry per CDR3 protein. The sample has some 500,000 distinct CDR3 sequences, more than 15% seen once. V lost 0 bases and J lost 2, with 7 bases in between. This CDR3 is built from 14 residues. The V gene's germline CDR1 is SGHRS and CDR2 YFSETQ. The sample here was CD4+ T cells sorted from PBMCs, taken about 24 months after vaccination. This receptor was obtained from a man aged 45 to 70 who received an inactivated influenza vaccine. This rearrangement joins TRBV5-1 to TRBJ2-3, with a possible D match to TRBD2 (6 bases). The chain's CDR3 is CASSLGTNTDTQYF. The CDR3 DNA is TGCGCCAGCAGCTTGGGGACTAACACAGATACGCAGTATTTT.